This T cell receptor (beta chain) was observed in a study of metastatic and nonmetastatic thyroid tumors. Across the whole study: Repertoire data that came from the blood and tumor or nodule tissue of malignant and benign thyroid patients were compared.

General study findings and limits: In both blood and tumor samples, TCR beta diversity was reported significantly higher for malignant than benign nodules.

All patients reached thyroid surgery having received no treatment beforehand. As concerns this clone: The antigen is unknown.

Germline-derived CDR1 and CDR2 are MNHNS and SASEGT. The CDR3 length is 14 residues. V was cut by 8 bases and J by 2 bases, with 16 bases left in between. Original data processing: Built for papillary thyroid cancer, a distant-metastasis classifier drew on CDR3 differences across clinicopathological groups. TCRdb reanalyzed the PCR reads via MiXCR. TCRdb, not the authors, supplied the V and J calls. Of some 13,000 clones in the sample, 30% to 35% were seen once. This sequence was found in a female donor with papillary thyroid cancer or a benign thyroid nodule (not recorded which). Some clones in this sample may be carry-over from other donors' samples. Sequences were obtained from tumor tissue. This chain connects TRBV6-1 to TRBJ2-7, with D uncertain. CDR3 protein: CASGTSDGTYEQYF. DNA of the CDR3: TGTGCCAGCGGAACGTCGGACGGCACCTACGAGCAGTACTTC.